This TCR beta chain came from a study of blood T cell repertoires in COVID-19. Across the whole study: The United States, Italy and Spain supplied acute and convalescent COVID-19 samples.

Sequencing was performed with immunoSEQ multiplex PCR; in TCRdb, only in-frame clones are kept and a portion is missing. The top ten hold about 18% of the sample, which has about 23,000 clones, 86% seen once. This CDR3 has 11 residues. CDR1 and CDR2 from the germline V gene are DFQATT and SNEGSKA (reference sequence). V shed 6 bases and J shed 4 bases, with 7 bases lying between them. This receptor was obtained from a woman older than 75 with acute or convalescent COVID-19. Source material: peripheral blood. The chain is built from TRBV20-1 and TRBJ1-3, with unresolved D. CDR3 DNA sequence: TGCAGTGCAAACGGGGGAAACACCATATATTTT. Amino acid sequence: CSANGGNTIYF.